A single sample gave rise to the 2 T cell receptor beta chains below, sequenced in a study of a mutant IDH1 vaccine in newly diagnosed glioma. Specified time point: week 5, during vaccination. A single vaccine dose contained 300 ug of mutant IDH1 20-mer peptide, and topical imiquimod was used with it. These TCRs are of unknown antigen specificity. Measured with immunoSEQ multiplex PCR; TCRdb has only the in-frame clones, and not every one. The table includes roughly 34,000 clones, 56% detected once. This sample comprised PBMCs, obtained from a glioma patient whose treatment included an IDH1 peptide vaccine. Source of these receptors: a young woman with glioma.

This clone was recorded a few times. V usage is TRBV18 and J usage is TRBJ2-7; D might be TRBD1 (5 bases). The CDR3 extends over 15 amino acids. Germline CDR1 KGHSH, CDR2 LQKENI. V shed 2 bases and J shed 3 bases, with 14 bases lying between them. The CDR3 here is CASSPGGAGRYEQYF. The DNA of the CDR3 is TGTGCCAGCTCACCAGGTGGGGCAGGGCGCTACGAGCAGTACTTC. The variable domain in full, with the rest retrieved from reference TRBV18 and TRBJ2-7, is NAGVMQNPRHLVRRRGQEARLRCSPMKGHSHVYWYRQLPEEGLKFMVYLQKENIIDESGMPKERFSAEFPKEGPSILRIQQVVRGDSAAYFCASSPGGAGRYEQYFGPGTRLTVT.

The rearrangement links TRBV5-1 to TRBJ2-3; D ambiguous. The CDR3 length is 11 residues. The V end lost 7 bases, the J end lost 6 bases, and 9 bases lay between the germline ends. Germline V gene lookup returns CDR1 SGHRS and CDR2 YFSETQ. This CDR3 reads CASGPGDTQYF. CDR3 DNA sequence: TGCGCCAGCGGGCCGGGTGATACGCAGTATTTT.